The subject of this entry is one TCR beta chain. The data stem from a study of patients and donors after allogeneic stem cell transplantation. V lost 6 bases, J lost 5 bases, and 13 bases lay in between. CDR1 is DFQATT and CDR2 is SNEGSKA in the germline V gene (reference sequence). The CDR3 consists of 13 residues. Via MiXCR, TCRdb re-called the RT-PCR reads, giving one row per CDR3 protein. The table lists approximately 410,000 distinct CDR3 sequences, roughly 17% of them singletons, with 7% to 7.5% in the top ten. The sample comprised blood, either unsorted or a sorted T cell fraction (not recorded which). The receptor was isolated from a human donor who was either an allogeneic HSCT recipient or a stem cell or donor lymphocyte infusion donor (not recorded which). It is not recorded whose cells these are; they may come from a transplant donor. This chain links TRBV20-1 with TRBJ1-4; D not certain. CDR3 nucleotide sequence: TGCAGTGCGGGAGGGCAGTTGAATGAAAAACTGTTTTTT. It encodes CSAGGQLNEKLFF.